These 26 T cell receptor beta chains were all obtained from the same sample, sequenced in a study of blood T cell repertoires in COVID-19 (dated by TCRdb to 2019 to 2021). The library came from the immunoSEQ multiplex PCR assay. TCRdb mirrors the immuneACCESS table, restricted to in-frame sequences. Some clones are absent from its copies; in checked studies, under half trace to an unresolved V gene, and the reason for the others is unknown. The sample table holds 90,000 to 130,000 clones, of which approximately 79% were seen once. In total, the top ten clones hold about a sixth of the sample. Sequencing was carried out using peripheral blood. The source of these receptors is a woman of 80 years or more with active or convalescent COVID-19.

This sequence joins TRBV6-2 or TRBV6-3 and TRBJ1-5; possible D gene TRBD1, 6 bases. Germline V lookup: CDR1 MNHEY, CDR2 SVGEGT. The V end was cut by 5 bases, the J end by 5 bases, with 16 bases between. There are 15 residues in the CDR3. Here the CDR3 DNA reads TGTGCCAGCAGTAACCCGGGACAACGGGATCAGCCCCAGCATTTT. Its translation: CASSNPGQRDQPQHF.

The CDR3 DNA reads as TGTGCCAGCAGTTCTTACTCGACAGGGTACTACGAGCAGTACTTC. It encodes CASSSYSTGYYEQYF. This chain links TRBV6-5 with TRBJ2-7; TRBD1 agrees at 7 bases. This CDR3 is 15 amino acids long. The V gene end was trimmed by 4 bases and the J gene end by 3 bases; junction bases not matched to a gene: 9. Germline V gene sequence: CDR1 MNHEY, CDR2 SVGAGI.

V usage is TRBV18 and J usage is TRBJ1-2; 9 bases match TRBD1. Germline V gene lookup returns CDR1 KGHSH and CDR2 LQKENI. J gave up 2 bases and V 4 bases, and 2 bases lay outside the gene matches. This CDR3 spans 14 amino acids. DNA for the CDR3: TGTGCCAGCTCACGGGGACAGGGAAACTATGGCTACACCTTC. It specifies CASSRGQGNYGYTF.

The chain links TRBV12-3 or TRBV12-4 to TRBJ1-2; the D is unclear. The ends were cut back, 6 bases at V and 8 bases at J, with 13 bases in the middle. This CDR3 comprises 12 residues. The CDR3 loop reads CASSQNTRGYTF. The CDR3 DNA reads TGTGCCAGCAGCCAAAATACTCGGGGCTACACCTTC.

The J gene is TRBJ2-1, the V gene TRBV24-1; 10 nucleotides align to TRBD2. Germline CDR1 and CDR2: KGHDR and SFDVKD. The CDR3 runs to 17 residues. V lost 2 bases and J lost 0; bases outside the gene matches: 3. The CDR3 sequence is CATSDSLAGGSYNEQFF. The CDR3 DNA reads TGTGCCACCAGTGATTCTTTAGCGGGAGGCTCCTACAATGAGCAGTTCTTC.

This clone was seen at least ten times. This sequence joins TRBV28 and TRBJ2-1; TRBD2 aligns across 7 bases. Germline V gene lookup returns CDR1 MDHEN and CDR2 SYDVKM. This CDR3 has 16 amino acids. The trim removed 1 base at V and 7 bases at J, leaving 10 bases unmatched. For the CDR3, the DNA is TGTGCCAGCAGTTTATATAGGGCGGGAGTAGGGAATGAGCAGTTCTTC. Amino acids: CASSLYRAGVGNEQFF.

V and J are TRBV5-1 and TRBJ1-1; D perhaps matches TRBD1 (5 bases). From germline, CDR1 is SGHRS and CDR2 YFSETQ. The ends were cut back, 2 bases at V and 4 bases at J, with 9 bases in the middle. The CDR3 length is 13 residues. CDR3 nucleotides: TGCGCCAGCAGCTTTGGGGCAGGCACTGAAGCTTTCTTT. Translating gives CASSFGAGTEAFF.

CDR3 protein: CASSQIRDSYWGDAEAFF. CDR3 nucleotides: TGTGCCAGCAGCCAAATACGGGACTCTTATTGGGGAGACGCTGAAGCTTTCTTT. The rearrangement uses TRBV9 and TRBJ1-1; a weak D match, TRBD1 (5 bases). CDR1 is SGDLS and CDR2 is YYNGEE in the germline V gene. V was pared by 4 bases and J by 6 bases, with 28 bases between. CDR3 size: 18 residues.

The chain joins TRBV28 to TRBJ1-5; TRBD1 agrees at 8 bases. With V trimmed by 6 bases and J by 4 bases, 14 bases remained unmatched. Germline V gene data show CDR1 as MDHEN and CDR2 as SYDVKM. The CDR3 is 17 residues long. This CDR3 is CASSRGIAGTGNQPQHF. CDR3 DNA: TGTGCCAGCAGCCGAGGAATAGCCGGGACAGGAAATCAGCCCCAGCATTTT.

A remark on this clone: No DNA is shown, since the ends of the CDR3 on it are uncertain; the CDR3 is the one TCRdb lists. The chain combines TRBV6-4 with TRBJ1-2; TRBD1 was called by the table and not checked on the DNA. The germline CDR1 and CDR2 sequences are MRHNA and SNTAGT. The CDR3 totals 14 residues, both ends included. The chain's CDR3 is CASILDPGVYGYTF.

The J gene is TRBJ2-7, the V gene TRBV27, with 14 bases matching TRBD2. V shed 4 bases, J shed 4 bases, and the junction held 12 bases outside the gene matches. Germline V gene sequence: CDR1 MNHEY, CDR2 SMNVEV (reference sequence). This CDR3 comprises 18 residues. CDR3 bases: TGTGCCAGCAGTTCCTCTCCTAGGACTAGCGGGAGGATATACGAGCAGTACTTC. It specifies CASSSSPRTSGRIYEQYF.

This sequence joins TRBV27 and TRBJ2-7; TRBD2 agrees at 8 bases. This CDR3 is built from 14 residues. Germline trimming cut 3 bases from V and 4 bases from J; bases unmatched to any gene: 5. Germline CDR1 is MNHEY and CDR2 is SMNVEV (reference sequence). The CDR3 is CASSFAAGGYEQYF. DNA of the CDR3: TGTGCCAGCAGTTTTGCTGCGGGAGGATACGAGCAGTACTTC.

The V gene is TRBV29-1, the J gene TRBJ1-1; D perhaps matches TRBD1 (6 bases). Germline loops: CDR1 SQVTM, CDR2 ANQGSEA. This CDR3 has 13 residues. V was cut by 7 bases and J by 1 base, with 13 bases left in between. DNA of the CDR3: TGCAGCGCCACAGGGCGGAAGAACACTGAAGCTTTCTTT. Residues: CSATGRKNTEAFF.

This clone was observed a single time. The chain is built from TRBV18 and TRBJ2-7, with D maybe TRBD2 (6 bases). The V end lost 1 base, the J end lost 3 bases, and 13 bases lay between the germline ends. CDR1 is KGHSH and CDR2 is LQKENI in the germline V gene. The CDR3 length is 15 residues. CDR3 region: CASSPRGDRIYEQYF. DNA for the CDR3: TGTGCCAGCTCACCACGGGGGGACCGCATCTACGAGCAGTACTTC.

This chain links TRBV19 with TRBJ2-3, with a possible D match to TRBD2 (5 bases). Germline V gives CDR1 LNHDA, CDR2 SQIVND (reference sequence). The CDR3 has 12 residues. The ends were cut back, 5 bases at V and 13 bases at J, with 16 bases in the middle. Here the CDR3 reads CASSLPEGREYF. CDR3 DNA sequence: TGTGCCAGTAGTCTCCCCGAGGGCAGAGAGTATTTT.

The CDR3 spells CASSLSLSRQYF. The DNA for the CDR3 is TGTGCCAGCAGCTTATCCCTCAGTCGGCAGTATTTT. The chain combines TRBV7-9 with TRBJ2-3, with D unclear. The CDR3 spans 12 residues. Germline assignment: CDR1 SEHNR and CDR2 FQNEAQ (reference sequence). Trimming pared 2 bases from V and 11 bases from J, leaving 11 bases between.

This sequence joins TRBV7-3 and TRBJ1-3; tentative D call: TRBD1 (5 bases). This CDR3 spans 17 amino acids. V lost 1 base and J 4 bases, leaving 17 bases between the germline ends. Germline V gene data show CDR1 as SGHTA and CDR2 as FQGTGA. The CDR3 DNA reads TGTGCCAGCAGCTTAATTTACGGGTTGGGGCCCGGAAACACCATATATTTT. Protein product: CASSLIYGLGPGNTIYF.

CDR3 sequence (DNA): TGTGCCAGCGGGCCCCTTTTTTTTCGACTAGCGGGAGGGGCTGATACGCAGTATTTT. Protein: CASGPLFFRLAGGADTQYF. This sequence joins TRBV2 and TRBJ2-3, with TRBD2 matching over 14 bases. CDR1 is SNHLY and CDR2 is FYNNEI in the germline V gene. The CDR3 is 19 amino acids. V was pared by 8 bases and J by 6 bases, with 19 bases of the junction left unmatched.

The chain uses TRBV19 and TRBJ2-7, with 11 bases identical to TRBD1. Germline V gene data show CDR1 as LNHDA and CDR2 as SQIVND (reference sequence). Germline trimming cut 8 bases from V and 1 base from J; bases unmatched to any gene: 10. The CDR3 runs to 16 residues. CDR3 protein: CASGDPGQGGSYEQYF. Here the CDR3 DNA reads TGTGCCAGTGGAGACCCGGGACAGGGGGGATCCTACGAGCAGTACTTC.

V is TRBV4-1 and J is TRBJ1-2; tentatively, D is TRBD1 (5 bases). Germline CDR1 MGHRA, CDR2 YSYEKL. This CDR3 spans 17 amino acids. V lost 1 base to trimming and J lost 4 bases, with 19 bases between them. The CDR3 protein is CASSQVVIVAGSYGYTF. CDR3 nucleotides: TGCGCCAGCAGCCAAGTAGTTATCGTCGCAGGGTCCTATGGCTACACCTTC.

The chain recombines TRBV6-2 or TRBV6-3 with TRBJ2-7; 12 nucleotides match TRBD2. CDR1 is MNHEY and CDR2 is SVGEGT in the germline V gene. The CDR3 has 17 residues. Trimming took 0 bases from V and 1 from J; bases not matched to a gene: 4. The CDR3 is CASSYSIGLAGSYEQYF. The CDR3 region has the DNA TGTGCCAGCAGTTACTCAATTGGACTAGCGGGATCCTACGAGCAGTACTTC.

V gene TRBV19 combines with J gene TRBJ2-4; 10 bases map to TRBD1. V lost 7 bases and J lost 7; bases outside the gene matches: 4. CDR1 and CDR2 (germline): LNHDA, SQIVND (reference sequence). The CDR3 covers 13 residues. CDR3 bases: TGTGCCAGTACCCAGGACAGGGGGAACATTCAGTACTTC. Its protein is CASTQDRGNIQYF. The full variable domain, rest sourced from reference TRBV19 and TRBJ2-4, is DGGITQSPKYLFRKEGQNVTLSCEQNLNHDAMYWYRQDPGQGLRLIYYSQIVNDFQKGDIAEGYSVSREKKESFPLTVTSAQKNPTAFYLCASTQDRGNIQYFGAGTRLSVL.

The CDR3 nucleotides read TGTGCCAGCAGCGGCGGGGGGCGGAGGGAAAAACTGTTTTTT. Translation: CASSGGGRREKLFF. This chain uses TRBV7-9 with TRBJ1-4; D is perhaps TRBD1 (6 bases). CDR1 and CDR2 (germline): SEHNR, FQNEAQ (reference sequence). Trimming cost V 5 bases and J 8 bases, with 15 bases left between them. The CDR3 sequence is 14 residues long.

The CDR3: CASSPGQGATGNTIYF. In DNA form, the CDR3 reads TGTGCCAGCTCACCGGGACAGGGGGCGACGGGAAACACCATATATTTT. The V and J genes are TRBV18 and TRBJ1-3, with 12 bases aligning to TRBD1. V lost 3 bases, J lost 4 bases, and 4 bases stayed unmatched. The CDR3 has 16 residues. The germline CDR1 and CDR2 sequences are KGHSH and LQKENI.

The chain uses TRBV12-3 or TRBV12-4 and TRBJ2-7, with D uncertain. The CDR3 runs 13 residues. V gave up 3 bases and J gave up 0 bases, with 6 bases separating them. This CDR3 is CASSFDISYEQYF. Here the CDR3 DNA reads TGTGCCAGCAGTTTTGACATCTCCTACGAGCAGTACTTC.

The genes are TRBV7-2 and TRBJ2-5; TRBD2 matches 15 bases. The length of the CDR3 is 16 residues. V was clipped by 5 bases and J by 5 bases; unmatched bases: 6. Germline-derived CDR1 and CDR2 are SGHTA and FQGNSA. This CDR3 reads CASSTGLAGGMETQYF. In DNA form, the CDR3 reads TGTGCCAGCAGCACAGGACTAGCGGGAGGGATGGAGACCCAGTACTTC. Combining the CDR3 with reference TRBV7-2 and TRBJ2-5 gives the whole variable domain GAGVSQSPSNKVTEKGKDVELRCDPISGHTALYWYRQSLGQGLEFLIYFQGNSAPDKSGLPSDRFSAERTGGSVSTLTIQRTQQEDSAVYLCASSTGLAGGMETQYFGPGTRLLVL.